This paragraph covers one T cell receptor (beta chain) sequence. The data were obtained in a study of blood T cell repertoires in COVID-19. V lost 3 bases and J lost 5, with 14 bases in between. Germline CDR1 reads KGHSH; CDR2 reads LQKENI. The CDR3 covers 14 residues. Clones were sequenced by immunoSEQ multiplex PCR, and TCRdb holds only the in-frame ones, with some missing. The table has 250,000 or so clones, 80% to 95% seen once. The chain employs TRBV18 and TRBJ2-7; a possible D gene is TRBD2 (6 bases). The clonotype originates from a man in his forties who had been exposed to COVID-19. Specimen: PBMCs or T cells enriched from blood (not recorded which). The CDR3 DNA sequence: TGTGCCAGCTCACCCGCCGGGGGATCGAACGAGCAGTACTTC. This codes for CASSPAGGSNEQYF. Full variable domain (remainder filled in from reference TRBV18 and TRBJ2-7): NAGVMQNPRHLVRRRGQEARLRCSPMKGHSHVYWYRQLPEEGLKFMVYLQKENIIDESGMPKERFSAEFPKEGPSILRIQQVVRGDSAAYFCASSPAGGSNEQYFGPGTRLTVT.